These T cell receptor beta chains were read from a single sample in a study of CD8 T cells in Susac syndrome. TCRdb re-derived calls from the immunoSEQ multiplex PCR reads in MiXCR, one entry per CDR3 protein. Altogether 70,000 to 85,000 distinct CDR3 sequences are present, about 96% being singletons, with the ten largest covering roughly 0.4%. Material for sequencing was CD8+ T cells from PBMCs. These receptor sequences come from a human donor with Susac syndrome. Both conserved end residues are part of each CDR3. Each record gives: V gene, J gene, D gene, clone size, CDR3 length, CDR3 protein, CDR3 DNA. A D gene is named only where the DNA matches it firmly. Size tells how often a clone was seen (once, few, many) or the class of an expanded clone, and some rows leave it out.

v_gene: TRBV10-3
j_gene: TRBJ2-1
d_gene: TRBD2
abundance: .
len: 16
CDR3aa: CATSPGTSGDYNEQFF
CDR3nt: TGTGCCACTTCACCCGGGACTAGCGGGGATTACAATGAGCAGTTCTTC

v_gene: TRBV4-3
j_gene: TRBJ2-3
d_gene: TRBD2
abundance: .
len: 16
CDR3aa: CASSQARAGATDTQYF
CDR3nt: TGCGCCAGCAGCCAAGCCCGAGCGGGGGCCACAGATACGCAGTATTTT

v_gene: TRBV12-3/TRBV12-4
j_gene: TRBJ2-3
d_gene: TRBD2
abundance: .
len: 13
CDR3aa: CASSPTSADTQYF
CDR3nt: TGTGCCAGCAGTCCCACTAGCGCGGATACGCAGTATTTT

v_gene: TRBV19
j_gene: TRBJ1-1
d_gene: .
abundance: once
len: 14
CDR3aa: CASSIGSGITEAFF
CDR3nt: TGTGCCAGTAGTATCGGGTCAGGGATCACTGAAGCTTTCTTT

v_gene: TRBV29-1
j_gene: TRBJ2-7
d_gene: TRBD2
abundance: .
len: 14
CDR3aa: CSALAGGPGNEQYF
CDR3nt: TGCAGCGCCCTAGCGGGAGGGCCGGGGAACGAGCAGTACTTC

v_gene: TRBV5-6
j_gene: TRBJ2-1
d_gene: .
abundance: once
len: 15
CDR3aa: CASSSKRGLYNEQFF
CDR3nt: TGTGCCAGCAGCTCCAAGAGGGGACTCTACAATGAGCAGTTCTTC

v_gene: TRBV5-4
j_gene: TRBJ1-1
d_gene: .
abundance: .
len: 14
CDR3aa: CASSSGSMNTEAFF
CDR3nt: TGTGCCAGCAGCTCCGGGAGCATGAACACTGAAGCTTTCTTT

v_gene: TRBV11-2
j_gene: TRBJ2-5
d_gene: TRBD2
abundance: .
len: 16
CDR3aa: CASSSFPGTSGETQYF
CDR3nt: TGTGCCAGCAGCTCATTTCCCGGGACTAGCGGAGAGACCCAGTACTTC

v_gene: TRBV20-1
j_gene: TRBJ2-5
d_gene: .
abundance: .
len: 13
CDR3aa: CSARGLIQETQYF
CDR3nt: TGCAGTGCTAGGGGACTTATCCAAGAGACCCAGTACTTC

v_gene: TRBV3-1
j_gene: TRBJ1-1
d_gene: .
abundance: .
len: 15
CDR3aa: CASSQGAAMNTEAFF
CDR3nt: TGTGCCAGCAGCCAAGGTGCAGCCATGAACACTGAAGCTTTCTTT

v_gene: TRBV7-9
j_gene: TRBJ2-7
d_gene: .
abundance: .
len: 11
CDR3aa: CASKGIDEQYF
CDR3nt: TGTGCCAGCAAGGGGATCGACGAGCAGTACTTC

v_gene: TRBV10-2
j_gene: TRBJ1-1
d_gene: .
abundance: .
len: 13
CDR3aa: CASSAQQNAEAFF
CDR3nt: TGCGCCAGCAGTGCACAGCAGAACGCTGAAGCTTTCTTT

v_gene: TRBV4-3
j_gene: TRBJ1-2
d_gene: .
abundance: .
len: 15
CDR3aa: CASSQEGLGDYGYTF
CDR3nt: TGCGCCAGCAGCCAAGAGGGCCTGGGGGACTATGGCTACACCTTC

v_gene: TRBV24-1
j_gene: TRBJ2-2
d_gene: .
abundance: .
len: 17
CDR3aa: CATSGSRVVGETGELFF
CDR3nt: TGTGCCACCAGTGGGTCACGGGTGGTCGGGGAGACCGGGGAGCTGTTTTTT

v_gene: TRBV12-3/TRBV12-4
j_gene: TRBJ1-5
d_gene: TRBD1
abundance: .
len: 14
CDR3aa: CASTLGGPNQPQHF
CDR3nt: TGTGCCAGCACCCTAGGGGGCCCCAATCAGCCCCAGCATTTT

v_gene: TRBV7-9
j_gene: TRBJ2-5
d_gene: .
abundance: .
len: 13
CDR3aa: CASSLLKEETQYF
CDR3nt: TGTGCCAGCAGCTTACTCAAGGAAGAGACCCAGTACTTC

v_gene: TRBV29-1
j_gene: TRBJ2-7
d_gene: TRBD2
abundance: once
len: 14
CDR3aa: CSATTSRLSYEQYF
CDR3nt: TGCAGCGCCACGACTAGCCGTCTTTCCTACGAGCAGTACTTC

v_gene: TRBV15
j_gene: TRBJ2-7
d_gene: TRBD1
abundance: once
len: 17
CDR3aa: CATSRDLGTGPSYEQYF
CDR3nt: TGTGCCACCAGCAGGGACTTAGGGACAGGCCCCTCCTACGAGCAGTACTTC

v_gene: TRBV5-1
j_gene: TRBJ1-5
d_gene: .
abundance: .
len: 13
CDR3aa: CASSLEGDKPQHF
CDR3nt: TGCGCCAGCAGCTTGGAAGGGGATAAGCCCCAGCATTTT

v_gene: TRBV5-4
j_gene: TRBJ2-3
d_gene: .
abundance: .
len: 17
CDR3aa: CASSLVGWASAPDTQYF
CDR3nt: TGTGCCAGCAGCTTGGTAGGATGGGCCAGCGCCCCAGATACGCAGTATTTT

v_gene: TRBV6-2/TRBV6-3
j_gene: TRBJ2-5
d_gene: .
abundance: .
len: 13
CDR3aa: CASSFGPVETQYF
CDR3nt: TGTGCCAGCAGTTTCGGTCCCGTAGAGACCCAGTACTTC

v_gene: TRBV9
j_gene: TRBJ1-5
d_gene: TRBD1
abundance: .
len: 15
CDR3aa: CASSVTGQGNQPQHF
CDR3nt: TGTGCCAGCAGCGTAACGGGACAGGGCAATCAGCCCCAGCATTTT

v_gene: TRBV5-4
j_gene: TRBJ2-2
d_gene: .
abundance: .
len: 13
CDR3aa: CASSEGFTGELFF
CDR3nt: TGTGCCAGCAGCGAGGGGTTCACCGGGGAGCTGTTTTTT

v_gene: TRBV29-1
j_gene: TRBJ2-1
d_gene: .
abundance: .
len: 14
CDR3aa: CSVETPVDYNEQFF
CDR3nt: TGCAGCGTTGAAACCCCGGTTGACTACAATGAGCAGTTCTTC

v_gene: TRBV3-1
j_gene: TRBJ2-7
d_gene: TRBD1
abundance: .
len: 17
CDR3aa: CASSHLPGTGESYEQYF
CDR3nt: TGTGCCAGCAGCCATCTTCCCGGGACAGGGGAGTCCTACGAGCAGTACTTC

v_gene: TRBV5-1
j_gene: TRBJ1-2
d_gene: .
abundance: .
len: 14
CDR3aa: CASSLGGLYYGYTF
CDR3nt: TGCGCCAGCAGCTTGGGGGGGCTCTACTATGGCTACACCTTC

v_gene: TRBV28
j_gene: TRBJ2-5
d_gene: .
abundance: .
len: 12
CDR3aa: CASMTRKETQYF
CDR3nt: TGTGCCAGCATGACCCGTAAAGAGACCCAGTACTTC

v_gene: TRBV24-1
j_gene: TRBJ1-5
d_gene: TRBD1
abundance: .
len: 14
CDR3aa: CATSDSDRGQPQHF
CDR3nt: TGTGCCACCAGTGATTCGGACAGGGGCCAGCCCCAGCATTTT

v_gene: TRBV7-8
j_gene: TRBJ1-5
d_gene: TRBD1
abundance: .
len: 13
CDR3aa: CASSSDRGYREHF
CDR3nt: TGTGCCAGCAGCTCGGACAGGGGATACCGAGAGCATTTT

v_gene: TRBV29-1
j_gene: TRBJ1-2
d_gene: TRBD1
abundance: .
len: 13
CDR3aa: CSVEDLGQGYRAF
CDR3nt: TGCAGCGTTGAAGATCTGGGACAGGGTTATCGTGCCTTC

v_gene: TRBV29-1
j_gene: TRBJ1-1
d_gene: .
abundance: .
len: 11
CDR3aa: CSVTANTEAFF
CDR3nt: TGCAGCGTTACAGCTAACACTGAAGCTTTCTTT

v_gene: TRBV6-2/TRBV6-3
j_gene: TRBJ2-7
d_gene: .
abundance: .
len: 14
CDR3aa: CASSYEGQIYEQYF
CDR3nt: TGTGCCAGCAGTTACGAAGGACAGATCTACGAGCAGTACTTC

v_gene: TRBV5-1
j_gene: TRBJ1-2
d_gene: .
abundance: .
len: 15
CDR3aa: CASSTSRHSYYGYTF
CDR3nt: TGCGCCAGCAGCACTTCGAGACACTCTTACTATGGCTACACCTTC

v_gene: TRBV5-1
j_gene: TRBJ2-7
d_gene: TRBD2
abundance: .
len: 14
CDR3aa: CASSPTSGDYEQYF
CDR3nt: TGCGCCAGCTCCCCGACTAGCGGGGACTACGAGCAGTACTTC

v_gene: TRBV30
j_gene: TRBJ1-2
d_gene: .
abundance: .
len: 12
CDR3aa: CAWRREDYGYTF
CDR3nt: TGTGCCTGGAGGAGGGAGGACTATGGCTACACCTTC

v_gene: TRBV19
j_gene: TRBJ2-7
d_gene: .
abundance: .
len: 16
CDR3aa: CASSSLADAGLFEQYF
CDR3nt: TGTGCCAGTAGTTCGCTCGCCGACGCCGGGCTTTTCGAGCAGTACTTC

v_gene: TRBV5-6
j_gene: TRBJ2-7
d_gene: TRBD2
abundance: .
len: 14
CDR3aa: CASSSDWEGLVQYF
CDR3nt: TGTGCCAGCAGCTCTGATTGGGAGGGACTTGTGCAGTACTTC

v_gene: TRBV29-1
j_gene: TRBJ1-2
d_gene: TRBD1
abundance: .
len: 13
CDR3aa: CSVKEPGGYGYTF
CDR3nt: TGCAGCGTTAAAGAACCAGGGGGCTATGGCTACACCTTC

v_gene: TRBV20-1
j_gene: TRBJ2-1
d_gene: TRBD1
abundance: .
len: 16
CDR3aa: CSARDLWTGDYNEQFF
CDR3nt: TGCAGTGCTAGAGATCTGTGGACAGGGGACTACAATGAGCAGTTCTTC

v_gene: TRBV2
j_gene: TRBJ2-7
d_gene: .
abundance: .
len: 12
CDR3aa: CASFGGLYEQYF
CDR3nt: TGTGCCAGCTTTGGGGGACTCTACGAGCAGTACTTC

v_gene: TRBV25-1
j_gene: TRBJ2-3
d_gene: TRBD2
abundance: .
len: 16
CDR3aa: CASSALAGGPADTQYF
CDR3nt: TGTGCCAGCAGTGCCTTAGCGGGAGGGCCCGCAGATACGCAGTATTTT

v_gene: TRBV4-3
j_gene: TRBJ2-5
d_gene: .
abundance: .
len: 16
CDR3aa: CASSQDSRTLFGPQYF
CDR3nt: TGCGCCAGCAGCCAAGATAGTCGAACTTTGTTCGGGCCCCAGTACTTC

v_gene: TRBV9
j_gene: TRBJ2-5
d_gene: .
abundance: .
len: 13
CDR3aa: CASSRTSRETQYF
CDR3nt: TGTGCCAGCAGCCGTACTAGCCGAGAGACCCAGTACTTC

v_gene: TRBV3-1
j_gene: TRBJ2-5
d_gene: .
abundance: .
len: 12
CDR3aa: CASSQPGGTQYF
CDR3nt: TGTGCCAGCAGCCAACCAGGTGGGACCCAGTACTTC

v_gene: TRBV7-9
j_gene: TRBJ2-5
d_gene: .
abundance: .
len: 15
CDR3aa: CASSLGPRTYETQYF
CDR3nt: TGTGCCAGCAGCTTAGGACCCCGAACGTATGAGACCCAGTACTTC

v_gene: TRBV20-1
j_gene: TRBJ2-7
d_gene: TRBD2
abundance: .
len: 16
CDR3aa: CSAALAGGPRKSEQYF
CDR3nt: TGCAGTGCTGCACTAGCGGGAGGCCCTAGGAAGTCCGAGCAGTACTTC

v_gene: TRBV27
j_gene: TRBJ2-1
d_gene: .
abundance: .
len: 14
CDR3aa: CASSPLGPYNEQFF
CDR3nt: TGTGCCAGCAGTCCCCTAGGCCCCTACAATGAGCAGTTCTTC